The clone carrying this TCR beta chain has just a few counts. Its antigen is unknown. This sample stems from a study of vaccination and CD4 T cells after COVID-19. Unmatched junction bases numbered 5, after V lost 9 bases and J lost 3 bases. Germline V lookup: CDR1 MNHEY, CDR2 SMNVEV (reference sequence). This CDR3 contains 13 residues. The treatment was: approximately nine-day PBMC culture with coronavirus spike peptide pools or control peptides (ViraFEST assay). An Oncomine TCR Beta short-read assay was used to sequence the DNA from cultured CD4+ T cells. One entry per CDR3 protein, called by TCRdb with MiXCR from the PCR reads. The sample has more than 7,500 distinct CDR3 sequences, around 63% seen once.

The chain carries TRBV27 and TRBJ1-2; TRBD1 matches at 9 bases. The sequencing sample was made of CD4+ T cells from blood, cultured in vitro. The clonotype was recovered from a human donor who had recovered from COVID-19. CDR3 in amino acids: CASGGQGYYGYTF. CDR3 coding DNA: TGTGCCAGTGGGGGACAGGGCTACTATGGCTACACCTTC.